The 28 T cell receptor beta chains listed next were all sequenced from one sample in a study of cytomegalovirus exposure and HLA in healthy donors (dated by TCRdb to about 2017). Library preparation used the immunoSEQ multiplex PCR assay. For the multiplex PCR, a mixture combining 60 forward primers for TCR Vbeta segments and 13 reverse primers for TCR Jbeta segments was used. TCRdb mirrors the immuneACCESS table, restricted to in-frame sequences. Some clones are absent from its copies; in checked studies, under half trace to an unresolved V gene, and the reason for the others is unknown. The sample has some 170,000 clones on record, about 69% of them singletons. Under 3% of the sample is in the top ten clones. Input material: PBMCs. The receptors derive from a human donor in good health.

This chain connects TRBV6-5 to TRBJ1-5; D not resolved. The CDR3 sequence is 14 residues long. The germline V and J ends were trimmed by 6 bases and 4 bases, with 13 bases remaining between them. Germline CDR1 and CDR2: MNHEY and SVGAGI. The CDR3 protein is CASRSGRSNQPQHF. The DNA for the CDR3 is TGTGCCAGCAGGTCGGGTCGGAGTAATCAGCCCCAGCATTTT.

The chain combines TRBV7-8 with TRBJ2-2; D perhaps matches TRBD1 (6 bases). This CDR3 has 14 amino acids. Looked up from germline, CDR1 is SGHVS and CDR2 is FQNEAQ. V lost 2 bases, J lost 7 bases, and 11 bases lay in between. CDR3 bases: TGTGCCAGCAGCTTACTGGGGGCTGACGGGGAGCTGTTTTTT. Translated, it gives CASSLLGADGELFF.

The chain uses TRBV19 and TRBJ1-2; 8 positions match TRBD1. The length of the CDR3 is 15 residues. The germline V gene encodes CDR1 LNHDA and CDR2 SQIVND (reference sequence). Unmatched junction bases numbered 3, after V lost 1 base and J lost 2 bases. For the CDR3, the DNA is TGTGCCAGTAGTATAGGGACAGGGCGAAACTATGGCTACACCTTC. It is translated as CASSIGTGRNYGYTF.

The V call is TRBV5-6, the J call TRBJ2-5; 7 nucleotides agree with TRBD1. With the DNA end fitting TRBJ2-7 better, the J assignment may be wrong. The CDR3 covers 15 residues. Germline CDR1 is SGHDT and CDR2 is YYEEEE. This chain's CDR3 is CASSFTGTDTYEQYF. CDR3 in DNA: TGTGCCAGCAGCTTCACCGGGACAGACACCTACGAGCAGTACTTC.

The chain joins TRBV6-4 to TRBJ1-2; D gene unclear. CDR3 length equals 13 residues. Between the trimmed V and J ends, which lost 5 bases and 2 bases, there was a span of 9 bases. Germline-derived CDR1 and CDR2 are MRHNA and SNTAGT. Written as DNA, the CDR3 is TGTGCCAGCAGTCCCGACGGGAACTATGGCTACACCTTC. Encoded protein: CASSPDGNYGYTF.

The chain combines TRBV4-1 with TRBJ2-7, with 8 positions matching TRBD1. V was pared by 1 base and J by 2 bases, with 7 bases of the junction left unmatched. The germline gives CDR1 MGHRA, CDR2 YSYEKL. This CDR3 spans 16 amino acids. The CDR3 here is CASSQAPPGQAYEQYF. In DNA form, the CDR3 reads TGCGCCAGCAGCCAAGCCCCACCGGGACAGGCCTACGAGCAGTACTTC.

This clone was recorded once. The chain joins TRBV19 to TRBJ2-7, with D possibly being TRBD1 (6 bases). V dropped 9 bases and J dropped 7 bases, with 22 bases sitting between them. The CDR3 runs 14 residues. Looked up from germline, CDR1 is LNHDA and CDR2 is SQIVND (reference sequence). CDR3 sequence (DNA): TGTGCCAGGCCCGTCACAGGGACGCCTAATGAGCAGTACTTC. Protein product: CARPVTGTPNEQYF.

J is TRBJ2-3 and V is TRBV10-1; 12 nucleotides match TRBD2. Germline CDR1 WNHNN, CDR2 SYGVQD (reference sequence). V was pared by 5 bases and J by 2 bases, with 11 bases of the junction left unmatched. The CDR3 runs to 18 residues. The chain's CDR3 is CASSHLAGGQLYTDTQYF. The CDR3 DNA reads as TGCGCCAGCAGTCACCTAGCGGGGGGGCAACTCTACACAGATACGCAGTATTTT.

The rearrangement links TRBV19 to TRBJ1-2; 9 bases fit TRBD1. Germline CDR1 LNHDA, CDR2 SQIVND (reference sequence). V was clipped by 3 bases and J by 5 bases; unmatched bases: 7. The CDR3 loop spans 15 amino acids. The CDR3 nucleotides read TGTGCCAGTAGTATTACAGGGGGCGGTGATTATGGCTACACCTTC. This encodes CASSITGGGDYGYTF.

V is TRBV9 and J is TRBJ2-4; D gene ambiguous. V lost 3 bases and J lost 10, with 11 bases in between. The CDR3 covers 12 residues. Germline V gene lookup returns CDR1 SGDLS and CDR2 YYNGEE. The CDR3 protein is CASSAPSTIQYF. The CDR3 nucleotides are TGTGCCAGCAGCGCCCCTAGTACGATTCAGTACTTC.

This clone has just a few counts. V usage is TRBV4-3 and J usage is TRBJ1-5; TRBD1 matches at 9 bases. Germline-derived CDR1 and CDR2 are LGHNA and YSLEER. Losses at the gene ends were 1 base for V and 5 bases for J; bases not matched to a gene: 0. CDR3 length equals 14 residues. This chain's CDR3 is CASSQGQGDQPQHF. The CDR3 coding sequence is TGCGCCAGCAGCCAAGGACAGGGGGATCAGCCCCAGCATTTT.

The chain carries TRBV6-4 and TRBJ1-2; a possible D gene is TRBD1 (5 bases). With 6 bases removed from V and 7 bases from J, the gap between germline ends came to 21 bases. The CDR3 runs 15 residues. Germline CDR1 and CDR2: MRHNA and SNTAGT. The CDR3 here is CASSPNRNSLGGYTF. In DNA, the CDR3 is TGTGCCAGCAGCCCAAACAGGAACAGCCTGGGTGGCTACACCTTC.

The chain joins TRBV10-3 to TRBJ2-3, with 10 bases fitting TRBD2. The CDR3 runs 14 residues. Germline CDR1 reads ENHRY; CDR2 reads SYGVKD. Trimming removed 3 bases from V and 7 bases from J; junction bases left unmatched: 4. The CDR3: CAISDSGGAYTQYF. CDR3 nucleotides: TGTGCCATCAGTGACAGCGGGGGGGCGTATACGCAGTATTTT.

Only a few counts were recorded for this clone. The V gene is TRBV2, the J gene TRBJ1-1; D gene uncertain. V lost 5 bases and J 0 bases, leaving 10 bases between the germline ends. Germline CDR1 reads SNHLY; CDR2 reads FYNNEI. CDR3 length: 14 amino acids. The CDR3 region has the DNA TGTGCCAGCAGTCTACTCCTGATGAACACTGAAGCTTTCTTT. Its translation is CASSLLLMNTEAFF.

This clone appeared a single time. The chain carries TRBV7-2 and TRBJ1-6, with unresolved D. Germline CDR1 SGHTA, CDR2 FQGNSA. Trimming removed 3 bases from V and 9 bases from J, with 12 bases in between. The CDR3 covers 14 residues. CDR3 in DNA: TGTGCCAGCAGCTTCCCCTTTGAGGGTTCACCCCTCCACTTT. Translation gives CASSFPFEGSPLHF. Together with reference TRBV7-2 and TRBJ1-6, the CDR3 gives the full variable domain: GAGVSQSPSNKVTEKGKDVELRCDPISGHTALYWYRQSLGQGLEFLIYFQGNSAPDKSGLPSDRFSAERTGGSVSTLTIQRTQQEDSAVYLCASSFPFEGSPLHFGNGTRLTVT.

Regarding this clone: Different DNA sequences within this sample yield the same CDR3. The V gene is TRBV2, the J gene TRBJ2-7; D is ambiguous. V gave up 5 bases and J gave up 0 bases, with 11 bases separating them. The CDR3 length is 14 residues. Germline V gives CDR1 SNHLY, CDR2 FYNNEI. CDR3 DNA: TGTGCCAGCAGTTCCGGGTCGCTCTCCTACGAGCAGTACTTC. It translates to CASSSGSLSYEQYF.

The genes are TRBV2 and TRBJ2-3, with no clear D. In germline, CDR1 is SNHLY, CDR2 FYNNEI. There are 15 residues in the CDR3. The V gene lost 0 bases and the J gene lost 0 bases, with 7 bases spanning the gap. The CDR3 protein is CASSEAWRSTDTQYF. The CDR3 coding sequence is TGTGCCAGCAGTGAAGCGTGGCGGAGCACAGATACGCAGTATTTT.

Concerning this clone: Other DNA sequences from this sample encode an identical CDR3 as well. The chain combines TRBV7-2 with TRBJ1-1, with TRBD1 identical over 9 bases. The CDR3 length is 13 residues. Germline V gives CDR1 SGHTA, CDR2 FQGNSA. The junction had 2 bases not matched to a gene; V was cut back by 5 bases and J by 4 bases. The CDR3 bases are TGTGCCAGCAGCCTGGACAGGGGCACTGAAGCTTTCTTT. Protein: CASSLDRGTEAFF.

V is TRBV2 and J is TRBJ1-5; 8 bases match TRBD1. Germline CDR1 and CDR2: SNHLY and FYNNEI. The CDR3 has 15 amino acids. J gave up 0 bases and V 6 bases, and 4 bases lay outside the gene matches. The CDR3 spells CASRGQENSNQPQHF. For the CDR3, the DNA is TGTGCCAGCAGGGGACAGGAGAATAGCAATCAGCCCCAGCATTTT.

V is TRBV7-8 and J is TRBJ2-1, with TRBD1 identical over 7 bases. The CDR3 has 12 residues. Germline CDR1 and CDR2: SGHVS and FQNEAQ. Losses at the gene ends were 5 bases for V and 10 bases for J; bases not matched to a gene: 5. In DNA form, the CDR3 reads TGTGCCAGCAGCCCCGGGACAGACGAGCAGTTCTTC. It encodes CASSPGTDEQFF.

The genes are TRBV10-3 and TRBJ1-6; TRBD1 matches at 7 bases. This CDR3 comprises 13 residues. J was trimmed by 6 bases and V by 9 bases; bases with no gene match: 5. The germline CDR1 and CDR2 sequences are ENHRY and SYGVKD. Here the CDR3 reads CAIWDSPNSPLHF. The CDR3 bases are TGTGCCATTTGGGACAGTCCTAATTCACCCCTCCACTTT.

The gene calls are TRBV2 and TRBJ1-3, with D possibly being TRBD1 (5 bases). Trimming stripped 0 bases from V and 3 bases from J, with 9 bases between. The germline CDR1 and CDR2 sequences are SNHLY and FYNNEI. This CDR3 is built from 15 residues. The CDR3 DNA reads TGTGCCAGCAGTGAAGCTGCCAGGGTTGGAAACACCATATATTTT. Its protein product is CASSEAARVGNTIYF.

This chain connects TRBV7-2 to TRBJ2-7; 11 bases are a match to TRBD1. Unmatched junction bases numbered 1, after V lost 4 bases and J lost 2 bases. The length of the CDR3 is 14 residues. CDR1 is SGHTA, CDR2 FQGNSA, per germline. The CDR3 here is CASSSGQGAYEQYF. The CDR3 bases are TGTGCCAGCAGCTCGGGACAGGGGGCCTACGAGCAGTACTTC. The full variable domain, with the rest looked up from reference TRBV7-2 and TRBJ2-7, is GAGVSQSPSNKVTEKGKDVELRCDPISGHTALYWYRQSLGQGLEFLIYFQGNSAPDKSGLPSDRFSAERTGGSVSTLTIQRTQQEDSAVYLCASSSGQGAYEQYFGPGTRLTVT.

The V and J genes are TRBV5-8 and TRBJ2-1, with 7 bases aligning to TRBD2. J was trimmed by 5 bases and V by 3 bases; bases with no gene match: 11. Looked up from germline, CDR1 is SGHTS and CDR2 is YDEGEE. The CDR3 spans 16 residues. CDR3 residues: CASSWTSGTTNNEQFF. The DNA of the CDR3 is TGTGCCAGCAGCTGGACTTCCGGGACTACAAACAATGAGCAGTTCTTC.

The DNA for the CDR3 is TGCGCCAGCAGTGAGTCGATTCGGAGGGGCTACACCTTC. Translated, it gives CASSESIRRGYTF. This chain links TRBV10-2 with TRBJ1-2, with D unclear. The CDR3 spans 13 residues. Trimming cost V 0 bases and J 8 bases, with 10 bases left between them. Germline V CDR1 and CDR2: WSHSY, SAAADI.

CDR3 in amino acids: CASQSGDSYEQYF. The CDR3 coding sequence is TGTGCTAGCCAAAGCGGGGACTCCTACGAGCAGTACTTC. The rearrangement joins TRBV12-5 to TRBJ2-7; 7 bases match TRBD2. Unmatched junction bases numbered 5, after V lost 9 bases and J lost 0 bases. CDR3 length: 13 residues. Germline lookup yields CDR1 LGHNT and CDR2 FRNRAP.

CDR3 nucleotides: TGTGCCATCAGAGAGGGACAGAGCAATCAGCCCCAGCATTTT. It codes for CAIREGQSNQPQHF. V is TRBV10-3 and J is TRBJ1-5, with TRBD1 identical over 7 bases. The CDR3 contains 14 residues. Germline V gene lookup returns CDR1 ENHRY and CDR2 SYGVKD. V shed 6 bases, J shed 1 base, and the junction held 3 bases outside the gene matches.

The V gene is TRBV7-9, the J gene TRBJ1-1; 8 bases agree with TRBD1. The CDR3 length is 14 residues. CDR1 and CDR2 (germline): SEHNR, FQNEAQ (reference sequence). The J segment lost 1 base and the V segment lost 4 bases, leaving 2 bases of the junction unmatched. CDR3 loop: CASSSGTGNTEAFF. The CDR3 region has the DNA TGTGCCAGCAGCTCCGGGACAGGGAACACTGAAGCTTTCTTT.